This is a list of T cell receptor beta chains from one sample in a study of early T cells in non-severe SARS-CoV-2 infection. TCRdb called the 5' RACE reads again in MiXCR, with one record for every CDR3 protein. The data show 57,000 or so distinct CDR3 sequences, approximately 5.6% seen once. Sequencing was performed on whole blood. The origin of the receptors is an adult who was a healthcare worker with PCR-confirmed SARS-CoV-2 infection or an uninfected control (not recorded which). The CDR3 runs from the conserved cysteine through the conserved F or W. Each record gives: clone size, D gene, V gene, J gene, CDR3 protein, CDR3 DNA. The D gene is left open where the match is weak. Clone size appears in some rows only: once, few, many, or a class for an expanded clone.

abundance: .
d_gene: .
v_gene: TRBV12-3/TRBV12-4
j_gene: TRBJ2-7
CDR3aa: CASSLAPGPYEQYF
CDR3nt: TGTGCCAGCAGTTTAGCGCCAGGGCCCTACGAGCAGTACTTC

abundance: many
d_gene: TRBD2
v_gene: TRBV2
j_gene: TRBJ2-1
CDR3aa: CASSEQAGAGNEQFF
CDR3nt: TGTGCCAGCAGTGAACAAGCGGGAGCGGGCAATGAGCAGTTCTTC

abundance: many
d_gene: .
v_gene: TRBV10-3
j_gene: TRBJ1-4
CDR3aa: CAISEGRETNEKLFF
CDR3nt: TGTGCCATCAGTGAGGGGCGGGAGACTAATGAAAAACTGTTTTTT

abundance: few
d_gene: .
v_gene: TRBV7-9
j_gene: TRBJ1-6
CDR3aa: CASSLATSINSPLHF
CDR3nt: TGTGCCAGCAGCTTAGCGACCTCAATCAATTCACCCCTCCACTTT

abundance: many
d_gene: .
v_gene: TRBV3-1
j_gene: TRBJ1-1
CDR3aa: CASSRKTDRIQAFF
CDR3nt: TGTGCCAGCAGCAGAAAAACCGACAGGATCCAAGCTTTCTTT

abundance: .
d_gene: .
v_gene: TRBV30
j_gene: TRBJ2-5
CDR3aa: CAWARRRGETQYF
CDR3nt: TGTGCCTGGGCTAGGCGGAGGGGGGAGACCCAGTACTTC

abundance: many
d_gene: .
v_gene: TRBV4-1
j_gene: TRBJ1-1
CDR3aa: CASSQSSMNTEAFF
CDR3nt: TGCGCCAGCAGTCAGTCCAGTATGAACACTGAAGCTTTCTTT

abundance: many
d_gene: .
v_gene: TRBV7-6
j_gene: TRBJ2-3
CDR3aa: CASSPGTSTDTQYF
CDR3nt: TGTGCCAGCAGCCCCGGGACTAGCACAGATACGCAGTATTTT

abundance: many
d_gene: TRBD1
v_gene: TRBV6-1
j_gene: TRBJ2-2
CDR3aa: CASSETPTGFQELFF
CDR3nt: TGTGCCAGCAGTGAAACCCCGACAGGGTTTCAGGAGCTGTTTTTT

abundance: .
d_gene: .
v_gene: TRBV5-1
j_gene: TRBJ2-5
CDR3aa: CASRPGQETQYF
CDR3nt: TGCGCCAGCAGACCAGGCCAAGAGACCCAGTACTTC

abundance: many
d_gene: .
v_gene: TRBV5-1
j_gene: TRBJ2-1
CDR3aa: CASSWKPSGRERNEQFF
CDR3nt: TGCGCCAGCAGTTGGAAGCCTTCGGGCAGAGAGCGCAATGAGCAGTTCTTC

abundance: few
d_gene: .
v_gene: TRBV10-3
j_gene: TRBJ2-1
CDR3aa: CAIMGDSYNEQFF
CDR3nt: TGTGCCATCATGGGGGACTCCTACAATGAGCAGTTCTTC

abundance: many
d_gene: .
v_gene: TRBV27
j_gene: TRBJ1-6
CDR3aa: CASSLTLPRNSPLHF
CDR3nt: TGTGCCAGCAGTTTAACACTGCCACGGAATTCACCCCTCCACTTT

abundance: few
d_gene: .
v_gene: TRBV6-6
j_gene: TRBJ2-5
CDR3aa: CASTRDRAGETQYF
CDR3nt: TGTGCCAGCACCCGTGACAGGGCGGGGGAGACCCAGTACTTC

abundance: many
d_gene: .
v_gene: TRBV19
j_gene: TRBJ1-5
CDR3aa: CASSITGDQPQHF
CDR3nt: TGTGCCAGTAGTATAACCGGGGATCAGCCCCAGCATTTT

abundance: .
d_gene: .
v_gene: TRBV5-6
j_gene: TRBJ2-5
CDR3aa: CASSLPGGAGETQYF
CDR3nt: TGTGCCAGCAGCTTGCCTGGGGGGGCTGGGGAGACCCAGTACTTC

abundance: .
d_gene: TRBD1
v_gene: TRBV6-6
j_gene: TRBJ1-2
CDR3aa: CASSYPRDRITNYGYTF
CDR3nt: TGTGCCAGCAGTTACCCCCGGGACAGGATCACTAACTATGGCTACACCTTC

abundance: many
d_gene: .
v_gene: TRBV7-2
j_gene: TRBJ2-7
CDR3aa: CASSSQGGQLREQYF
CDR3nt: TGTGCCAGCAGCTCCCAGGGTGGGCAACTACGGGAGCAGTACTTC

abundance: many
d_gene: .
v_gene: TRBV27
j_gene: TRBJ1-2
CDR3aa: CASSYSANYGYTF
CDR3nt: TGTGCCAGCAGTTACTCTGCTAACTATGGCTACACCTTC

abundance: many
d_gene: .
v_gene: TRBV4-1
j_gene: TRBJ2-1
CDR3aa: CASTSVVGGNEQFF
CDR3nt: TGCGCCAGCACCTCCGTCGTGGGGGGTAATGAGCAGTTCTTC

abundance: many
d_gene: TRBD2
v_gene: TRBV6-2/TRBV6-3
j_gene: TRBJ2-3
CDR3aa: CASSYWRERGADTQYF
CDR3nt: TGTGCCAGCAGTTACTGGCGCGAGCGGGGAGCAGATACGCAGTATTTT

abundance: few
d_gene: .
v_gene: TRBV7-8
j_gene: TRBJ2-7
CDR3aa: CASRRGGEFYPYEQYF
CDR3nt: TGTGCCAGCAGAAGAGGGGGGGAGTTCTACCCCTACGAGCAGTACTTC

abundance: .
d_gene: TRBD1
v_gene: TRBV6-5
j_gene: TRBJ1-4
CDR3aa: CASRPLRQGEKLFF
CDR3nt: TGTGCCAGCAGGCCGTTGCGACAGGGGGAAAAACTGTTTTTT

abundance: .
d_gene: .
v_gene: TRBV6-1
j_gene: TRBJ2-6
CDR3aa: CASSARGLSGANVLTF
CDR3nt: TGTGCCAGCAGTGCCCGGGGCCTCTCTGGGGCCAACGTCCTGACTTTC

abundance: medium-sized
d_gene: TRBD2
v_gene: TRBV10-2
j_gene: TRBJ2-6
CDR3aa: CASRGLAGAGANVLTF
CDR3nt: TGCGCCAGCCGTGGACTAGCGGGAGCTGGGGCCAACGTCCTGACTTTC

abundance: .
d_gene: .
v_gene: TRBV5-1
j_gene: TRBJ1-1
CDR3aa: CASAWGVEGAEAFF
CDR3nt: TGCGCCAGCGCGTGGGGGGTTGAGGGCGCTGAAGCTTTCTTT

abundance: many
d_gene: .
v_gene: TRBV3-1
j_gene: TRBJ1-6
CDR3aa: CASSAPQGSYNSPLHF
CDR3nt: TGTGCCAGCAGCGCTCCCCAGGGCTCCTATAATTCACCCCTCCACTTT

abundance: .
d_gene: .
v_gene: TRBV7-9
j_gene: TRBJ1-3
CDR3aa: CASSLVAGLGSGNTIYF
CDR3nt: TGTGCCAGCAGCTTAGTCGCGGGACTGGGCTCGGGAAACACCATATATTTT